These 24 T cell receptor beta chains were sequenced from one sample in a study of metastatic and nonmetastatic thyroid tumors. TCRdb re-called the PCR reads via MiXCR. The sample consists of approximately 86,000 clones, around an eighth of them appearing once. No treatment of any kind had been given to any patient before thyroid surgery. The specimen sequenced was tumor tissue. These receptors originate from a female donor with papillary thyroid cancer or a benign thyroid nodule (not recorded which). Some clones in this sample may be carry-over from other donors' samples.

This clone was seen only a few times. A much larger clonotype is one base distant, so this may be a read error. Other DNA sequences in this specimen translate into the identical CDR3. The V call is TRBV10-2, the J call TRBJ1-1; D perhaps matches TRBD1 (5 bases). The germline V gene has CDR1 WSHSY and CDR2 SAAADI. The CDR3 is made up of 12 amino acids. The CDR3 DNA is TGCGCCAGCATCGGGGGGAACACCGAAGCTTTCTTT. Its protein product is CASIGGNTEAFF.

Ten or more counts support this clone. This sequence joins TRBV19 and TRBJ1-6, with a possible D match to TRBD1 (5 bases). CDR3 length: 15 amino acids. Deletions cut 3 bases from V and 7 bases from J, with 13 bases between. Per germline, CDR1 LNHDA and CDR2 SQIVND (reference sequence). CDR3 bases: TGTGCCAGTAGTATGCAGGGTACTGAGAATTCACCCCTCCACTTT. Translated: CASSMQGTENSPLHF.

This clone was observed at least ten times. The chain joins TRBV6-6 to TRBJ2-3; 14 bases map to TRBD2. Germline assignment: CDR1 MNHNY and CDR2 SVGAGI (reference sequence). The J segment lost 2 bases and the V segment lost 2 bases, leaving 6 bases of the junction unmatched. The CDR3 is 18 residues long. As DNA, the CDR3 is TGTGCCAGCAGTTACGGCGGGACTAGCGGGAGTTACACAGATACGCAGTATTTT. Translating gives CASSYGGTSGSYTDTQYF.

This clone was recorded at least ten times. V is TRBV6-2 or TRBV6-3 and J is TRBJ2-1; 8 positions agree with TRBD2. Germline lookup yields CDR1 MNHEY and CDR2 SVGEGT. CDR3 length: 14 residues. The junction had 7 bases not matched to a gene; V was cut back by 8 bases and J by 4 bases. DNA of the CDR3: TGTGCCAGCTCACCGGGGGGGCTGTACAATGAGCAGTTCTTC. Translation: CASSPGGLYNEQFF.

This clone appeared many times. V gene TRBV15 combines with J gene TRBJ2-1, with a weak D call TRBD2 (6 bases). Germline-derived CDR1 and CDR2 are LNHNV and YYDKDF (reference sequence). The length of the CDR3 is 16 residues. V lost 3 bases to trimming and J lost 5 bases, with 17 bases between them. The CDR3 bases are TGTGCCACCAGCAGCGTTCCGGGACTCACGGACAATGAGCAGTTCTTC. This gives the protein CATSSVPGLTDNEQFF.

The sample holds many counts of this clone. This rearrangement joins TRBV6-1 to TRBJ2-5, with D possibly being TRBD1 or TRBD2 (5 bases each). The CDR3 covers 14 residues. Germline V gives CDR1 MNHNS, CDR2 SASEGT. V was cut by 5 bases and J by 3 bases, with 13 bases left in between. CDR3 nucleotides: TGTGCCAGCAGTCCGGGGCGCAGGGAAGAGACCCAGTACTTC. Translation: CASSPGRREETQYF.

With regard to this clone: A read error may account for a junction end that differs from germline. The CDR3 sequence: CASSGIGTGDGTHYF. The DNA of the CDR3 is TGTGCCAGCAGTGGGATCGGTACAGGGGACGGGACCCACTACTTC. The genes are TRBV6-1 and TRBJ2-5; 7 bases fit TRBD1. Germline V gene lookup returns CDR1 MNHNS and CDR2 SASEGT. The CDR3 totals 15 residues.

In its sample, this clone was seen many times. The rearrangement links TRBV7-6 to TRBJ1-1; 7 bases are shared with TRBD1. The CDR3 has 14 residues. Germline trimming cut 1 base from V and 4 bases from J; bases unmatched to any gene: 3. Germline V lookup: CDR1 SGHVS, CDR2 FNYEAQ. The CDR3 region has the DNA TGTGCCAGCAGCTTAGGAACAGGGGCCACTGAAGCTTTCTTT. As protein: CASSLGTGATEAFF.

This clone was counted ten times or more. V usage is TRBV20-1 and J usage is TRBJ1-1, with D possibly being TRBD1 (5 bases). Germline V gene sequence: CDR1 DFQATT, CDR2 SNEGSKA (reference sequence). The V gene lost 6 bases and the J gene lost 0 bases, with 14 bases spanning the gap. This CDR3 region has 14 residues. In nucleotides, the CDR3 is TGCAGTGCCCGACGGGGGGGACTGAACACTGAAGCTTTCTTT. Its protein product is CSARRGGLNTEAFF.

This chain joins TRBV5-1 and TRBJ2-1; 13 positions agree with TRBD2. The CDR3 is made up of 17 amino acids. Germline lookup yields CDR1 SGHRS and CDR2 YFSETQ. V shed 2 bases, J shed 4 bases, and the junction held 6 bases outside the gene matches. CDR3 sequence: CASSFPGLAGLYNEQFF. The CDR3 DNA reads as TGCGCCAGCAGCTTTCCGGGACTAGCGGGGCTTTACAATGAGCAGTTCTTC. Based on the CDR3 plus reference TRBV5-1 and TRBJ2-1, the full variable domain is KAGVTQTPRYLIKTRGQQVTLSCSPISGHRSVSWYQQTPGQGLQFLFEYFSETQRNKGNFPGRFSGRQFSNSRSEMNVSTLELGDSALYLCASSFPGLAGLYNEQFFGPGTRLTVL.

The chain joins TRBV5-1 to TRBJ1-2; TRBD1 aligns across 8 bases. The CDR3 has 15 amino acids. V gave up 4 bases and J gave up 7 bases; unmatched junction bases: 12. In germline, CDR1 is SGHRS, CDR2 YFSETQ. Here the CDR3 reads CASSQLSTGEVGYTF. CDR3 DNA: TGCGCCAGCAGCCAACTTTCGACAGGGGAGGTTGGCTACACCTTC. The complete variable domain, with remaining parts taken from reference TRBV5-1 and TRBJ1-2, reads KAGVTQTPRYLIKTRGQQVTLSCSPISGHRSVSWYQQTPGQGLQFLFEYFSETQRNKGNFPGRFSGRQFSNSRSEMNVSTLELGDSALYLCASSQLSTGEVGYTFGSGTRLTVV.

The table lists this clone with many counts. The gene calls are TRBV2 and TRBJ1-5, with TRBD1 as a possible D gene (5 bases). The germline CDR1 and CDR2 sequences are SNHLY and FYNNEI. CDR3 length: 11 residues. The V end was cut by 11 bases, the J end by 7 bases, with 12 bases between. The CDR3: CAVGGEQPQHF. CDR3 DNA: TGTGCCGTTGGGGGGGAGCAGCCCCAGCATTTT.

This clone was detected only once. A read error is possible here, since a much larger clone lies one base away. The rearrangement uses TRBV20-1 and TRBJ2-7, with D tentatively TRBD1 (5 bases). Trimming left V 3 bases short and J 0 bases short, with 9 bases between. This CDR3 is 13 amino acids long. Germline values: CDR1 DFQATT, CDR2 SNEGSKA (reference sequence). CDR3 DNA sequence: TGCAGTGCTAGCGGACAAGGCTCCTACGAGCAGTACTTC. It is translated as CSASGQGSYEQYF.

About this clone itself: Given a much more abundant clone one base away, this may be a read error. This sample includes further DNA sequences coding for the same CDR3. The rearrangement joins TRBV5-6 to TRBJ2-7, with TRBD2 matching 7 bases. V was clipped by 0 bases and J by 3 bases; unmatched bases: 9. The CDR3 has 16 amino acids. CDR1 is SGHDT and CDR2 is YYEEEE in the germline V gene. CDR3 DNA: TGTGCCAGCAGCTTGGGGACTAGTGGACATCTCTACGAGCAGTACTTC. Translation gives CASSLGTSGHLYEQYF.

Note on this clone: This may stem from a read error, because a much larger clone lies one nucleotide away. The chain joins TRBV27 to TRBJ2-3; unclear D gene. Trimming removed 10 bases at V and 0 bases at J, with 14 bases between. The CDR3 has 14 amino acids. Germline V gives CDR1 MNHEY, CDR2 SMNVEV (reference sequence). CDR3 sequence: CAIGLRWSTDTQYF. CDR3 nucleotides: TGTGCCATCGGATTGCGGTGGAGCACAGATACGCAGTATTTT.

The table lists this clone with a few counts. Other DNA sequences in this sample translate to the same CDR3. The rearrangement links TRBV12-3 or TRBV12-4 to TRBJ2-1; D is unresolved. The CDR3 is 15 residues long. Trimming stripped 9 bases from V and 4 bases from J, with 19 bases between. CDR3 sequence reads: CASALTGTSYNEQFF. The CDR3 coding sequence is TGTGCCAGTGCCTTGACCGGTACTTCTTACAATGAGCAGTTCTTC.

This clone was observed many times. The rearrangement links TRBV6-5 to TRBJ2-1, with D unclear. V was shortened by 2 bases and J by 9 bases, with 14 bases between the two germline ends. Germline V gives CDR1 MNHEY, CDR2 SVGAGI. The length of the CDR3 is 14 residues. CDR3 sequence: CASSYPGSTGEQFF. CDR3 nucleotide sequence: TGTGCCAGCAGTTACCCCGGGTCTACGGGTGAGCAGTTCTTC.

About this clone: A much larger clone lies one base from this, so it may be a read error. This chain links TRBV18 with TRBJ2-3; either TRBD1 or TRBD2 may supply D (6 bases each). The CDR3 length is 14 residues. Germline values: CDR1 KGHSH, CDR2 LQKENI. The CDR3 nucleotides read TGTGCCAGCTCCCCCCTGGGGGGCTCAGATACGCATTATTTT. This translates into CASSPLGGSDTHYF.

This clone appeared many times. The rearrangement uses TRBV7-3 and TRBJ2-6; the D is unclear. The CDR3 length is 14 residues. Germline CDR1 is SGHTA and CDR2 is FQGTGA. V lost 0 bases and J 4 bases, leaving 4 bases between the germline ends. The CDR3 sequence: CASSLTSGANVLTF. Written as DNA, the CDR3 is TGTGCCAGCAGCTTAACTTCGGGGGCCAACGTCCTGACTTTC.

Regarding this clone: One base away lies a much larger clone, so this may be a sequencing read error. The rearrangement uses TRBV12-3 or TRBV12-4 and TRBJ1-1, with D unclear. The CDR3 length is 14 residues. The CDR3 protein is CVSSHTTGVTEAFF. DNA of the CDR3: TGTGTCAGCAGCCATACGACTGGTGTTACTGAAGCTTTCTTT.

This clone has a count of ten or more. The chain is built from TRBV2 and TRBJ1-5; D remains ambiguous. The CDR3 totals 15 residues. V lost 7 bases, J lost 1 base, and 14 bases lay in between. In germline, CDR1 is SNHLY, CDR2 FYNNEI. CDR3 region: CASKALGVSNQPQHF. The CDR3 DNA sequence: TGTGCCAGCAAGGCTCTCGGGGTAAGCAATCAGCCCCAGCATTTT.

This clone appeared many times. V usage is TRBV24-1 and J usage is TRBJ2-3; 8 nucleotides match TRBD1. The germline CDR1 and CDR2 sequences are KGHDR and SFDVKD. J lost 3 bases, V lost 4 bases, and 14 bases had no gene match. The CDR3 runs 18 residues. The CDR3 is CATSDPGQGLRGTDTQYF. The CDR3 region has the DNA TGTGCCACCAGTGACCCTGGACAGGGTCTGAGGGGGACAGATACGCAGTATTTT.

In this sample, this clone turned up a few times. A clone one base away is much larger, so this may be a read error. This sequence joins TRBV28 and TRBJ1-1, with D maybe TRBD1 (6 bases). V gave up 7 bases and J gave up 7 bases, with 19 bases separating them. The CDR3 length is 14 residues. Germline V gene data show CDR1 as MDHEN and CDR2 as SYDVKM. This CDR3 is CASTDVRGRNEAFF. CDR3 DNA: TGTGCCAGCACGGATGTGCGGGGGCGAAATGAAGCTTTCTTT.

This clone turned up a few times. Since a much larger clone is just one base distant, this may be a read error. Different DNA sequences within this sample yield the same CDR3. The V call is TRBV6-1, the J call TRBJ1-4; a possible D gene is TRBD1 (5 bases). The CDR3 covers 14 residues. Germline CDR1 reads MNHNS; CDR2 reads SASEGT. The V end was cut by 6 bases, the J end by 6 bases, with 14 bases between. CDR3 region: CASRTSGGHEKLFF. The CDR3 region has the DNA TGTGCCAGCAGAACATCGGGGGGTCATGAAAAACTGTTTTTT.